Each of the 16 T cell receptor beta chains below was sequenced from the same sample in a study of cytomegalovirus exposure and HLA in healthy donors. The data were produced by immunoSEQ multiplex PCR, yet TCRdb's version contains in-frame clones alone and is incomplete. The sample lists 65,000 or so clones, around 92% seen once, with roughly 1.3% in the top ten. The sequencing input was PBMCs. The receptors stem from a woman younger than 30 in good health and CMV-seronegative.

This chain links TRBV10-3 with TRBJ2-3, with D possibly matching TRBD2 (6 bases). The CDR3 is 16 residues long. V was trimmed by 4 bases and J by 0 bases, leaving 14 bases between them. Per the germline V gene, CDR1 is ENHRY and CDR2 is SYGVKD. CDR3 nucleotides: TGTGCCATCAGTGCATCTAGCGCCGCTAGCACAGATACGCAGTATTTT. Its translation: CAISASSAASTDTQYF.

The chain joins TRBV10-3 to TRBJ2-7; the D is unclear. The CDR3 length is 15 residues. Germline V gene sequence: CDR1 ENHRY, CDR2 SYGVKD. The V and J ends lost 0 bases and 5 bases respectively, with 14 bases between them. The CDR3 region has the DNA TGTGCCATCAGTGAGTCAGTCACTTCTAAAGACGAGCAGTACTTC. Protein sequence: CAISESVTSKDEQYF.

This chain uses TRBV4-3 with TRBJ2-1; 10 nucleotides align to TRBD2. CDR1 and CDR2 (germline): LGHNA, YSLEER. This CDR3 comprises 14 residues. V shed 0 bases, J shed 9 bases, and the junction held 2 bases outside the gene matches. As DNA, the CDR3 is TGCGCCAGCAGCCAAGAAACTAGCGGGATTGAGCAGTTCTTC. Translation gives CASSQETSGIEQFF.

A single count supports this clone. V usage is TRBV2 and J usage is TRBJ1-2, with 10 nucleotides matching TRBD1. Germline CDR1 SNHLY, CDR2 FYNNEI. This CDR3 is 15 amino acids long. After removal of 11 bases from V and 4 bases from J, the junction contained 13 bases not matched to a gene. DNA of the CDR3: TGTGCCTCAGAGGGAGGGACAGGGGTAGCCTATGGCTACACCTTC. Amino acid sequence: CASEGGTGVAYGYTF.

This clone has a single count. The V and J genes are TRBV11-2 and TRBJ2-4; no definite D call. Germline assignment: CDR1 SGHAT and CDR2 FQNNGV. With 0 bases removed from V and 5 bases from J, the gap between germline ends came to 5 bases. CDR3 length equals 13 residues. This chain's CDR3 is CASSLELENIQYF. Here the CDR3 DNA reads TGTGCCAGCAGCTTAGAACTCGAAAACATTCAGTACTTC.

This chain uses TRBV2 with TRBJ2-5; 9 bases fit TRBD1. The CDR3 contains 16 residues. Looked up from germline, CDR1 is SNHLY and CDR2 is FYNNEI. Germline trimming cut 7 bases from V and 5 bases from J; bases unmatched to any gene: 14. The CDR3 nucleotides are TGTGCCAGCACCCCTCTAGACAGGGGGGAAAAGGAGACCCAGTACTTC. It encodes CASTPLDRGEKETQYF.

The V and J genes are TRBV21-1 and TRBJ1-5; TRBD1, the table's D call, was not compared with the DNA. TRBV21-1 is annotated as a pseudogene. The CDR3 length is 17 residues. CDR3 sequence reads: CASSKDRTGPSDQPQHF. The CDR3 DNA sequence: TGTGCCAGCAGCAAAGATCGGACAGGGCCTTCCGATCAGCCCCAGCATTTT.

This clone appeared once. This sequence joins TRBV6-5 and TRBJ1-3; the D gene is possibly TRBD1 (6 bases). Trimming removed 2 bases from V and 2 bases from J, with 10 bases in between. CDR3 size: 15 residues. Germline V gene data show CDR1 as MNHEY and CDR2 as SVGAGI. The CDR3 here is CASSYQGSAGNTIYF. The CDR3 coding sequence is TGTGCCAGCAGTTACCAGGGGAGCGCTGGAAACACCATATATTTT.

This rearrangement joins TRBV4-1 to TRBJ2-2; D is uncertain. The CDR3 runs 15 residues. V gave up 1 base and J gave up 2 bases, with 8 bases separating them. Germline CDR1 is MGHRA and CDR2 is YSYEKL. Written as DNA, the CDR3 is TGCGCCAGCAGCCAAGGGCAGACAAACACCGGGGAGCTGTTTTTT. Its protein is CASSQGQTNTGELFF.

This chain links TRBV30 with TRBJ1-1, with D unclear. V lost 1 base to trimming and J lost 6 bases, with 15 bases between them. CDR3 length: 14 residues. Germline assignment: CDR1 GTSNPN and CDR2 SVGIG (reference sequence). The chain's CDR3 is CAWSGTEFNAEAFF. As DNA, the CDR3 is TGTGCCTGGAGTGGTACGGAGTTTAACGCTGAAGCTTTCTTT.

The genes are TRBV4-1 and TRBJ2-1; 13 bases are a match to TRBD2. The CDR3 is 16 residues long. V lost 6 bases, J lost 8 bases, and 10 bases stayed unmatched. In germline, CDR1 is MGHRA, CDR2 YSYEKL. The CDR3: CASRALAGGSWHEQFF. CDR3 sequence (DNA): TGCGCCAGCAGAGCACTAGCGGGAGGGTCGTGGCATGAGCAGTTCTTC.

The gene calls are TRBV25-1 and TRBJ1-4; 7 bases map to TRBD1. After removal of 5 bases from V and 5 bases from J, the junction contained 5 bases not matched to a gene. In germline, CDR1 is MGHDK, CDR2 SYGVNS. This CDR3 comprises 14 residues. CDR3 residues: CASSSDRINEKLFF. CDR3 nucleotide sequence: TGTGCCAGCAGTTCGGACAGGATAAATGAAAAACTGTTTTTT.

The chain combines TRBV19 with TRBJ2-7; 9 bases map to TRBD1. Germline assignment: CDR1 LNHDA and CDR2 SQIVND (reference sequence). The CDR3 consists of 15 residues. J lost 2 bases, V lost 7 bases, and 9 bases had no gene match. The CDR3 loop is CASTGRGTGTYEQYF. The CDR3, as DNA: TGTGCCAGTACCGGAAGAGGGACAGGGACCTACGAGCAGTACTTC.

The chain uses TRBV27 and TRBJ2-7, with D possibly TRBD2 on 6 matching bases. Trimming left V 6 bases short and J 3 bases short, with 18 bases between. CDR1 is MNHEY and CDR2 is SMNVEV in the germline V gene (reference sequence). CDR3 size: 15 residues. CDR3 loop: CASSPTRGSDYEQYF. The CDR3 DNA sequence: TGTGCCAGCAGCCCGACCCGGGGGTCCGACTACGAGCAGTACTTC.

This clone was seen a single time. This chain joins TRBV7-9 and TRBJ1-1; D perhaps matches TRBD1 (5 bases). The CDR3 length is 15 residues. Germline-derived CDR1 and CDR2 are SEHNR and FQNEAQ (reference sequence). Deletions cut 0 bases from V and 5 bases from J, with 13 bases between. CDR3 residues: CASSLASGGNTEAFF. CDR3 coding DNA: TGTGCCAGCAGCTTAGCCTCGGGGGGGAATACTGAAGCTTTCTTT.

This chain uses TRBV4-2 with TRBJ2-6; tentative D call: TRBD1 (5 bases). Trimming took off 3 bases at V and 1 base at J, with 13 bases between the two ends. Germline V gene data show CDR1 as LGHNA and CDR2 as YNFKEQ. The CDR3 has 17 amino acids. The CDR3 sequence: CASSQSQGISGANVLTF. CDR3 nucleotides: TGTGCCAGCAGCCAGTCTCAGGGTATTTCTGGGGCCAACGTCCTGACTTTC.